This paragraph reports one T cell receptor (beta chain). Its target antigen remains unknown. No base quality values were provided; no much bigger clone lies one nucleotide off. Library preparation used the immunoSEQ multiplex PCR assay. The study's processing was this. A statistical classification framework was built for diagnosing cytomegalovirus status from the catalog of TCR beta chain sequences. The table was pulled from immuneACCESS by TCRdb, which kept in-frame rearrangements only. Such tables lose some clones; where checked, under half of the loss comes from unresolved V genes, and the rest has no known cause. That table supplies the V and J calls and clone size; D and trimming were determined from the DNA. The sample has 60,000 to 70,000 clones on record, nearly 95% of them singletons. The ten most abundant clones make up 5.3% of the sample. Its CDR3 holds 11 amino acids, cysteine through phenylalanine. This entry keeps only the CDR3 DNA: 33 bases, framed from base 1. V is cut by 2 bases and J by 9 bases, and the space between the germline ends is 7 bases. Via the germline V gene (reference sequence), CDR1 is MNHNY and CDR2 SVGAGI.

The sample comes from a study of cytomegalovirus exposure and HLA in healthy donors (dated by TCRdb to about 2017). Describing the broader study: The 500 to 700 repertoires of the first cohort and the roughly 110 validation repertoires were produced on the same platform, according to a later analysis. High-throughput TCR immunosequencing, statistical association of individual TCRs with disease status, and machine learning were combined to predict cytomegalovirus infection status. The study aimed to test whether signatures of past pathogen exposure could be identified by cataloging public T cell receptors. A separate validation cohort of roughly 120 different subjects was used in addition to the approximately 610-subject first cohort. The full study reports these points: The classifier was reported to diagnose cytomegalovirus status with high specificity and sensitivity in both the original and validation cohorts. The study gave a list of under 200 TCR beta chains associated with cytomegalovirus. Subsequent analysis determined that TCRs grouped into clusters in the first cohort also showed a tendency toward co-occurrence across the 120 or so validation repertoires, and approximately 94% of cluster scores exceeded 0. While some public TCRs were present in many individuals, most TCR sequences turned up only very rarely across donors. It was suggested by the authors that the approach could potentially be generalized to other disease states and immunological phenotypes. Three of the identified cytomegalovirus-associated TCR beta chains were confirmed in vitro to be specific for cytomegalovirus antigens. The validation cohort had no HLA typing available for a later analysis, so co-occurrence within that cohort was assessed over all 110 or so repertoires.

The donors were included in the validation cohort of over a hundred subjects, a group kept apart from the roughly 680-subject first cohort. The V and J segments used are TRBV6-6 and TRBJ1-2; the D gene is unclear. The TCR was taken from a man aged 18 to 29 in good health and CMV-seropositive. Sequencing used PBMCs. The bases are TGTGCCAGCAGTTACGCTGAGAGCTACACCTTC. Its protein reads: CASSYAESYTF.